This T cell receptor (beta chain) was recovered during a study of blood T cell repertoires in COVID-19. Profiled with immunoSEQ multiplex PCR; TCRdb holds only in-frame clones, not every one. Of 270,000 or so clones in the sample, approximately 85% were seen once. V dropped 5 bases and J dropped 4 bases, with 9 bases sitting between them. This CDR3 has 14 residues. Germline values: CDR1 KGHSH, CDR2 LQKENI. Sequencing was carried out using PBMCs or T cells enriched from blood (not recorded which). V usage is TRBV18 and J usage is TRBJ1-6; D is perhaps TRBD1 (5 bases). The TCR sequence derives from a woman in her forties or fifties who had been exposed to COVID-19. The CDR3: CASSEDSYNSPLHF. The CDR3 DNA sequence: TGTGCCAGCTCAGAAGACAGTTATAATTCACCCCTCCACTTT. The full variable domain, its missing parts supplied by reference TRBV18 and TRBJ1-6, is NAGVMQNPRHLVRRRGQEARLRCSPMKGHSHVYWYRQLPEEGLKFMVYLQKENIIDESGMPKERFSAEFPKEGPSILRIQQVVRGDSAAYFCASSEDSYNSPLHFGNGTRLTVT.